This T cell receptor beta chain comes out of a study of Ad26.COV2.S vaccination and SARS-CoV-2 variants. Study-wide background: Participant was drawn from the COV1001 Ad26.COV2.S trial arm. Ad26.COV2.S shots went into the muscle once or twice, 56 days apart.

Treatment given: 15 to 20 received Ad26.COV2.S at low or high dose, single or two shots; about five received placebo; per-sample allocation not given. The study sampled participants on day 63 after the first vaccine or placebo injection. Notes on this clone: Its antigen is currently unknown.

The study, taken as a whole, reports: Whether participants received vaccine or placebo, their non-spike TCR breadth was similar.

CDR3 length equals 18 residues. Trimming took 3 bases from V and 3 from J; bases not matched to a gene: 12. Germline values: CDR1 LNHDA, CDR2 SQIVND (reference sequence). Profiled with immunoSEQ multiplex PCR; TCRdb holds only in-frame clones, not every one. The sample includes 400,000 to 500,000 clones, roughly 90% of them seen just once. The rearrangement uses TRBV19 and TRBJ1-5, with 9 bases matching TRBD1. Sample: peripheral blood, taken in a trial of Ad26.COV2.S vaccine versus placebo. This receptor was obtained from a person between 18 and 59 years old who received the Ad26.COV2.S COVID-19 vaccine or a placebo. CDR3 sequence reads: CASSMAQLGTGYNQPQHF. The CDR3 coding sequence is TGTGCCAGTAGTATGGCGCAGTTGGGGACAGGGTACAATCAGCCCCAGCATTTT. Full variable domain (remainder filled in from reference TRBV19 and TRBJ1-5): DGGITQSPKYLFRKEGQNVTLSCEQNLNHDAMYWYRQDPGQGLRLIYYSQIVNDFQKGDIAEGYSVSREKKESFPLTVTSAQKNPTAFYLCASSMAQLGTGYNQPQHFGDGTRLSIL.